The clone carrying this T cell receptor beta chain has only a few counts. Its ends do not fully match the called genes, so a read error is possible. The data stem from a study of neurological immune-mediated disorders. CDR1 MGHRA and CDR2 YSYEKL come from the germline V gene. The CDR3 length is 13 residues. TCRdb reanalysed the 5' RACE reads using MiXCR and keeps one entry per CDR3 protein. The sample lists 45,000 to 55,000 distinct CDR3 sequences, around 3.5% occurring once. The chain employs TRBV4-1 and TRBJ1-5, with a tentative D call TRBD1 (5 bases). This TCR derives from a man aged 35-49 years with multiple sclerosis. The sequenced material came from PBMCs. CDR3 region: CASSQGQLEPQNF. The CDR3 nucleotides read TGCGCCAGCAGCCAAGGACAGTTGGAGCCCCAGAATTTT.